One TCR beta chain is described in this entry. Its antigen is not identified. The data belong to a study of cytomegalovirus exposure and HLA in healthy donors. Study-wide findings and caveats: It was shown in a later analysis that HLA-associated TCR beta chains were more clonally expanded than other, equally common chains.

The CDR3 spans 12 residues. Germline values: CDR1 SGHRS, CDR2 YFSETQ. The junction had 4 bases not matched to a gene; V was cut back by 3 bases and J by 9 bases. The study ran its PCR with 60 Vbeta and 13 Jbeta primers. Clones were read by immunoSEQ multiplex PCR, and TCRdb kept only the in-frame ones, dropping some. The repertoire has about 130,000 clones, about 84% of them found once; the top ten carry roughly 1.2%. The rearrangement uses TRBV5-1 and TRBJ2-7; 9 nucleotides align to TRBD1. The sequence was collected from a boy between 10 and 17 years old in good health and CMV-seronegative. Sequencing was done on a sample of PBMCs. The CDR3 DNA sequence: TGCGCCAGCAGCTGGGGACAGGGTGGGCAGTACTTC. Translating it yields CASSWGQGGQYF.